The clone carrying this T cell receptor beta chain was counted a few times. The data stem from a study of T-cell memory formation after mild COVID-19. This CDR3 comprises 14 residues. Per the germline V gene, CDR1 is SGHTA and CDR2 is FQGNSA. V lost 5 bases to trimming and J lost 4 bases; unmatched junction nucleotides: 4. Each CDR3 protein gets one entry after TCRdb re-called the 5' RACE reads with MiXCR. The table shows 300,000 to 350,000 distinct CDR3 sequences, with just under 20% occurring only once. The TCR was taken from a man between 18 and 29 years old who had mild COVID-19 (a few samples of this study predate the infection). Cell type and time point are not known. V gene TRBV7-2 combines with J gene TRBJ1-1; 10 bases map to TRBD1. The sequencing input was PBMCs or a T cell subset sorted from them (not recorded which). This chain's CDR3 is CASSQDRGSTEAFF. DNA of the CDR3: TGTGCCAGCAGCCAGGACAGGGGGAGCACTGAAGCTTTCTTT. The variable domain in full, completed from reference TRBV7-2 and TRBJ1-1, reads GAGVSQSPSNKVTEKGKDVELRCDPISGHTALYWYRQSLGQGLEFLIYFQGNSAPDKSGLPSDRFSAERTGGSVSTLTIQRTQQEDSAVYLCASSQDRGSTEAFFGQGTRLTVV.